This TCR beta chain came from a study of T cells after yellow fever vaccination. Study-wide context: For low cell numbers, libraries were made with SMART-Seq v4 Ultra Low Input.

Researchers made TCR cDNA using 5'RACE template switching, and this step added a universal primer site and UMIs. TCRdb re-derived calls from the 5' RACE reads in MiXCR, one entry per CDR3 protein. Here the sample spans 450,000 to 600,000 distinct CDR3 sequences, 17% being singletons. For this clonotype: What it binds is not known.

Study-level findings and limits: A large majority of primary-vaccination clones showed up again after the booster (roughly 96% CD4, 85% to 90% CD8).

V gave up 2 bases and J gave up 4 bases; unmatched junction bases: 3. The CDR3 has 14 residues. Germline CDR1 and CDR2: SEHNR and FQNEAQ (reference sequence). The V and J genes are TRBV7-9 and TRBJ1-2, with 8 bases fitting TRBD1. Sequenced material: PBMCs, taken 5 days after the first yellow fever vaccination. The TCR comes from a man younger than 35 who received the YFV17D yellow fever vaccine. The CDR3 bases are TGTGCCAGCAGCTTAACTACAGGGGGCTATGGCTACACCTTC. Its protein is CASSLTTGGYGYTF.